The next 17 T cell receptor beta chains were all read from a single sample in a study of blood T cell repertoires in COVID-19. Assay used: immunoSEQ multiplex PCR; TCRdb lists only in-frame clones, some missing. The table includes about 350,000 clones, approximately 89% detected once. Material for sequencing was peripheral blood. The receptor source for this set is a woman in her fifties or sixties with COVID-19, enrolled during active disease.

The J gene is TRBJ2-7, the V gene TRBV6-1, with TRBD1 as a possible D gene (6 bases). The V gene lost 1 base and the J gene lost 5 bases, with 9 bases spanning the gap. CDR1 is MNHNS, CDR2 SASEGT, per germline. This CDR3 is 13 amino acids long. The chain's CDR3 is CASSEGQVHEQYF. In DNA form, the CDR3 reads TGTGCCAGCAGTGAAGGACAGGTTCACGAGCAGTACTTC.

This chain links TRBV18 with TRBJ2-7, with no clear D. The germline CDR1 and CDR2 sequences are KGHSH and LQKENI. The germline V and J ends were trimmed by 5 bases and 5 bases, with 7 bases remaining between them. The CDR3 runs to 11 residues. The chain's CDR3 is CASSTMDEQYF. CDR3 coding DNA: TGTGCCAGCTCAACAATGGACGAGCAGTACTTC.

The V gene is TRBV5-1, the J gene TRBJ2-2, with 11 bases lining up with TRBD2. Germline V lookup: CDR1 SGHRS, CDR2 YFSETQ. This CDR3 has 18 residues. The V segment lost 7 bases and the J segment 2 bases; nucleotides outside the gene matches: 13. The CDR3 protein is CASGSGSSGGVNTGELFF. For the CDR3, the DNA is TGCGCCAGCGGATCCGGGAGTAGCGGGGGGGTAAACACCGGGGAGCTGTTTTTT.

The V gene is TRBV19, the J gene TRBJ1-1, with a tentative D call TRBD1 (5 bases). CDR1 and CDR2 (germline): LNHDA, SQIVND (reference sequence). This CDR3 contains 14 residues. The germline V and J ends were trimmed by 6 bases and 6 bases, with 17 bases remaining between them. CDR3 sequence: CASSTLWGQAEAFF. In DNA, the CDR3 is TGTGCCAGTAGCACCCTTTGGGGCCAGGCTGAAGCTTTCTTT.

This chain links TRBV6-2 or TRBV6-3 with TRBJ2-3; perhaps TRBD1 as D (5 bases). Germline V gives CDR1 MNHEY, CDR2 SVGEGT. V gave up 2 bases and J gave up 15 bases, with 21 bases separating them. The length of the CDR3 is 14 residues. Here the CDR3 reads CASSYSSSRQGQYF. The CDR3 DNA is TGTGCCAGCAGTTACAGCTCCTCCCGGCAGGGTCAATATTTT.

This chain connects TRBV18 to TRBJ1-3, with D tentatively TRBD1 (5 bases). V lost 1 base and J 0 bases, leaving 13 bases between the germline ends. Germline CDR1 is KGHSH and CDR2 is LQKENI. The CDR3 runs to 17 residues. The CDR3 here is CASSPHGGDFSGNTIYF. Written as DNA, the CDR3 is TGTGCCAGCTCACCACATGGCGGGGACTTCTCTGGAAACACCATATATTTT.

This chain links TRBV3-1 (or the pseudogene TRBV3-2) with TRBJ2-1; D is undetermined. V was trimmed by 1 base and J by 6 bases, leaving 13 bases between them. The CDR3 sequence is 15 residues long. Germline CDR1 is LGHDT and CDR2 is YNNKEL (reference sequence). The CDR3 DNA reads TGTGCCAGCAGCCAAGCCAGGCCCCCCGGCAATGAGCAGTTCTTC. Translating gives CASSQARPPGNEQFF.

V usage is TRBV19 and J usage is TRBJ2-3; 9 nucleotides match TRBD1. V was clipped by 3 bases and J by 4 bases; unmatched bases: 8. Germline CDR1 reads LNHDA; CDR2 reads SQIVND (reference sequence). This CDR3 is 16 amino acids long. The CDR3 is CASSIKGTGNPDTQYF. In DNA form, the CDR3 reads TGTGCCAGTAGTATCAAGGGGACAGGGAATCCAGATACGCAGTATTTT.

This clone has only one observation. The rearrangement joins TRBV29-1 to TRBJ1-3; TRBD1 is a possible D gene (6 bases). V was pared by 4 bases and J by 8 bases, with 15 bases between. The CDR3 extends over 13 amino acids. CDR1 and CDR2 from the germline V gene are SQVTM and ANQGSEA. The CDR3 DNA reads TGCAGCGTTGTCGGGGGGGCGGGTGACACCATATATTTT. This encodes CSVVGGAGDTIYF.

This clone was picked up one time. The V call is TRBV10-1, the J call TRBJ2-1, with D possibly matching TRBD1 (5 bases). The ends were cut back, 4 bases at V and 4 bases at J, with 23 bases in the middle. CDR3 length: 18 amino acids. The V gene's germline CDR1 is WNHNN and CDR2 SYGVQD (reference sequence). CDR3: CASSGSVNGQGSYNEQFF. In nucleotides, the CDR3 is TGCGCCAGCAGTGGGTCGGTAAACGGGCAGGGTTCTTACAATGAGCAGTTCTTC.

J is TRBJ1-1 and V is TRBV6-1; a weak D match, TRBD1 (5 bases). Germline assignment: CDR1 MNHNS and CDR2 SASEGT. The ends were cut back, 1 base at V and 7 bases at J, with 10 bases in the middle. This CDR3 has 13 residues. The CDR3 sequence: CASSEGVGGEAFF. CDR3 nucleotides: TGTGCCAGCAGTGAAGGGGTGGGGGGTGAAGCTTTCTTT.

The gene calls are TRBV19 and TRBJ1-5; D remains unclear. From germline, CDR1 is LNHDA and CDR2 SQIVND (reference sequence). CDR3 length: 14 amino acids. The ends were cut back, 3 bases at V and 6 bases at J, with 12 bases in the middle. The CDR3 sequence: CASSMVRVVQPQHF. CDR3 in DNA: TGTGCCAGTAGTATGGTCCGGGTAGTTCAGCCCCAGCATTTT.

In DNA, the CDR3 is TGCGCCAGCAGCTTGGAGGGAGTTCTGGTAGTGAATGAGCAGTTCTTC. As protein: CASSLEGVLVVNEQFF. The chain employs TRBV5-1 and TRBJ2-1; D is perhaps TRBD2 (5 bases). V lost 0 bases, J lost 7 bases, and 17 bases lay in between. The CDR3 contains 16 residues. Germline loops: CDR1 SGHRS, CDR2 YFSETQ.

The chain recombines TRBV2 with TRBJ2-4, with 7 bases lining up with TRBD2. Trimming took 10 bases from V and 8 from J; bases not matched to a gene: 5. This CDR3 has 11 amino acids. Germline CDR1 and CDR2: SNHLY and FYNNEI. CDR3 in amino acids: CATWGGDIQYF. In DNA, the CDR3 is TGTGCCACATGGGGGGGGGACATTCAGTACTTC.

The chain joins TRBV5-1 to TRBJ1-1, with D maybe TRBD1 (6 bases). V lost 0 bases to trimming and J lost 0 bases, with 12 bases between them. The CDR3 is 16 residues long. Germline assignment: CDR1 SGHRS and CDR2 YFSETQ. The CDR3 DNA reads as TGCGCCAGCAGCTTGGGCCCGACAGGCATGAACACTGAAGCTTTCTTT. Protein: CASSLGPTGMNTEAFF.

This rearrangement joins TRBV21-1 to TRBJ1-2; the table's D call of TRBD1 was not tested on the DNA. TRBV21-1 is reported as a pseudogene. The length of the CDR3 is 22 residues. The CDR3 coding sequence is TGTGCCAGCAGCAAAGTCAAGCAGCAAAGTCCTTCCCGGACAGGGACGATCTATGGCTACACCTTC. Translation gives CASSKVKQQSPSRTGTIYGYTF.

The J gene is TRBJ2-1, the V gene TRBV5-1, with TRBD2 identical over 9 bases. Germline V gene sequence: CDR1 SGHRS, CDR2 YFSETQ. The length of the CDR3 is 19 residues. J lost 9 bases, V lost 0 bases, and 19 bases had no gene match. The CDR3 spells CASSLVVVAGGPIGREQFF. Here the CDR3 DNA reads TGCGCCAGCAGCTTGGTCGTGGTGGCGGGGGGGCCGATCGGGCGTGAGCAGTTCTTC.